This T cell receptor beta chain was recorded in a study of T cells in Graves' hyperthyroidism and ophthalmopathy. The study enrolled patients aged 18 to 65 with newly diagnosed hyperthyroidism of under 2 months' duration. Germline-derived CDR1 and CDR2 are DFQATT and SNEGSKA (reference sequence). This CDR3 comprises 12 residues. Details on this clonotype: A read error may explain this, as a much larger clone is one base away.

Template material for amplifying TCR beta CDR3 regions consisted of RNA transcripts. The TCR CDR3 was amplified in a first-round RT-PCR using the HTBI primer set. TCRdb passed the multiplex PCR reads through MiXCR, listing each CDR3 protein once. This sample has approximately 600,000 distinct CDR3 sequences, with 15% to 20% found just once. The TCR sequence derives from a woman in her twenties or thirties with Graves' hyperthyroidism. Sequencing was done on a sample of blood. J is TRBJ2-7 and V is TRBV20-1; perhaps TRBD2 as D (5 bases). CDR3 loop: CSGTLDSYEQHF. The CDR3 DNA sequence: TGCAGCGGAACTTTGGACTCTTACGAGCAGCACTTC.